Following are 18 T cell receptor beta chains from one sample sequenced in a study of early T cells in non-severe SARS-CoV-2 infection. TCRdb fed the 5' RACE reads into MiXCR, producing one record per CDR3 protein. The table includes 45,000 to 60,000 distinct CDR3 sequences, 8.5% to 12% detected once. Source material: whole blood. Receptor source: an adult who was a healthcare worker with PCR-confirmed SARS-CoV-2 infection or an uninfected control (not recorded which).

The chain is built from TRBV7-6 and TRBJ2-5; D might be TRBD2 (6 bases). Germline CDR1 and CDR2: SGHVS and FNYEAQ. The CDR3 covers 11 residues. V gave up 4 bases and J gave up 7 bases, with 7 bases separating them. The CDR3 sequence: CASSSAGTQYF. The CDR3 bases are TGTGCCAGCAGCTCAGCGGGGACCCAGTACTTC.

The gene calls are TRBV9 and TRBJ2-2; D remains unclear. The V gene lost 5 bases and the J gene lost 2 bases, with 10 bases spanning the gap. Germline V gene sequence: CDR1 SGDLS, CDR2 YYNGEE. There are 14 residues in the CDR3. The CDR3 reads CASSIGPNTGELFF. The CDR3 nucleotides are TGTGCCAGCAGTATTGGACCTAACACCGGGGAGCTGTTTTTT.

A few counts support this clonotype. V is TRBV4-1 and J is TRBJ2-2, with unresolved D. The CDR3 is made up of 12 amino acids. Germline V gives CDR1 MGHRA, CDR2 YSYEKL. The V gene lost 4 bases and the J gene lost 6 bases, with 6 bases spanning the gap. This CDR3 reads CASSPRAGELFF. The CDR3 coding sequence is TGCGCCAGCAGCCCTCGCGCCGGGGAGCTGTTTTTT.

Points on this clonotype: The junction differs from germline at one of its ends, possibly a read error. The chain joins TRBV7-7 to TRBJ2-1; D is uncertain. The CDR3 length is 13 residues. Germline V gives CDR1 SSHAT, CDR2 FNYEAQ (reference sequence). The DNA for the CDR3 is TGTGCTAGCAGCTTAACAGTATACAATGAGCAGTTCTTC. Residues: CASSLTVYNEQFF. The full variable domain, rest sourced from reference TRBV7-7 and TRBJ2-1, is GAGVSQSPRYKVTKRGQDVTLRCDPISSHATLYWYQQALGQGPEFLTYFNYEAQPDKSGLPSDRFSAERPEGSISTLTIQRTEQRDSAMYRCASSLTVYNEQFFGPGTRLTVL.

In its sample, this clonotype was seen a few times. The chain carries TRBV6-1 and TRBJ2-6, with 9 bases that match TRBD1. Germline V gene data show CDR1 as MNHNS and CDR2 as SASEGT. The CDR3 spans 19 residues. V trimming: 1 base; J trimming: 0 bases; junction bases outside the gene matches: 7. In DNA form, the CDR3 reads TGTGCCAGCAGTGAAGGACCTGGGACAGGGTTCTCTGGGGCCAACGTCCTGACTTTC. This translates into CASSEGPGTGFSGANVLTF.

This clonotype has at least ten counts. This chain joins TRBV20-1 and TRBJ2-3, with D hard to call. V gave up 3 bases and J gave up 4 bases, with 5 bases separating them. The length of the CDR3 is 11 residues. The germline V gene encodes CDR1 DFQATT and CDR2 SNEGSKA (reference sequence). CDR3 nucleotides: TGCAGTGCTAGGGTGGCAGATACGCAGTATTTT. This sequence encodes CSARVADTQYF.

V and J are TRBV5-1 and TRBJ1-4; possibly TRBD1 for D (5 bases). Trimming removed 4 bases at V and 10 bases at J, with 20 bases between. This CDR3 is built from 15 residues. The germline V gene has CDR1 SGHRS and CDR2 YFSETQ. DNA for the CDR3: TGCGCCAGCAGCATCCAGGGTCTGGGTGATGGAAAACTGTTTTTT. Translating gives CASSIQGLGDGKLFF. Full variable domain (outside the CDR3, taken from reference TRBV5-1 and TRBJ1-4): KAGVTQTPRYLIKTRGQQVTLSCSPISGHRSVSWYQQTPGQGLQFLFEYFSETQRNKGNFPGRFSGRQFSNSRSEMNVSTLELGDSALYLCASSIQGLGDGKLFFGSGTQLSVL.

The J gene is TRBJ2-3, the V gene TRBV25-1; TRBD1 is a possible D gene (5 bases). Trimming stripped 8 bases from V and 0 bases from J, with 12 bases between. CDR1 and CDR2 (germline): MGHDK, SYGVNS. The CDR3 consists of 14 residues. CDR3 protein: CASRGHESTDTQYF. The CDR3 DNA sequence: TGTGCCAGCCGAGGACACGAAAGCACAGATACGCAGTATTTT.

This clonotype appeared many times. The chain joins TRBV10-3 to TRBJ2-7, with 9 bases identical to TRBD2. Germline trimming cut 5 bases from V and 4 bases from J; bases unmatched to any gene: 12. Germline CDR1 reads ENHRY; CDR2 reads SYGVKD. The CDR3 totals 16 residues. The CDR3 DNA follows: TGTGCCATCAGTTCCATAAATAGCGGGGGCCTTTACGAGCAGTACTTC. It specifies CAISSINSGGLYEQYF.

This clonotype has ten or more counts. The chain employs TRBV6-1 and TRBJ2-1; D unresolved. Germline values: CDR1 MNHNS, CDR2 SASEGT. Trimming stripped 1 base from V and 8 bases from J, with 12 bases between. This CDR3 has 14 amino acids. The CDR3 bases are TGTGCCAGCAGTGAAGTATTGAGGAGTGATGAGCAGTTCTTC. It specifies CASSEVLRSDEQFF.

This clonotype was seen repeatedly, ten times or more. J is TRBJ1-1 and V is TRBV4-1; 10 positions agree with TRBD1. The CDR3 consists of 17 residues. Trimming at V came to 1 base and at J to 8 bases, leaving 13 bases not matched to a gene. The germline CDR1 and CDR2 sequences are MGHRA and YSYEKL. Here the CDR3 reads CASSQAKGQGLSAEAFF. The CDR3 nucleotides read TGCGCCAGCAGCCAAGCCAAGGGACAGGGGCTCTCGGCCGAAGCTTTCTTT.

This clonotype occurred a few times. The V and J genes are TRBV27 and TRBJ2-7; TRBD1 might be the D (6 bases). CDR3 length: 14 amino acids. V was shortened by 3 bases and J by 3 bases, with 12 bases between the two germline ends. Germline V lookup: CDR1 MNHEY, CDR2 SMNVEV (reference sequence). CDR3: CASSLSGQSYEQYF. DNA of the CDR3: TGTGCCAGCAGTTTGTCCGGACAGAGCTACGAGCAGTACTTC.

In this sample, this clonotype turned up many times. V is TRBV24-1 and J is TRBJ2-3; possibly TRBD1 for D (7 bases). There are 17 residues in the CDR3. The germline V gene has CDR1 KGHDR and CDR2 SFDVKD. V was clipped by 3 bases and J by 3 bases, with 18 bases between them. CDR3 bases: TGTGCCACCAGTGATCCCCTGGCGTCAGGGGGGACAGATACGCAGTATTTT. Translated, it gives CATSDPLASGGTDTQYF.

This chain uses TRBV18 with TRBJ1-1, with D possibly TRBD1 on 5 matching bases. Trimming pared 6 bases from V and 2 bases from J, leaving 16 bases between. CDR3 length: 15 residues. Germline V gives CDR1 KGHSH, CDR2 LQKENI. CDR3 region: CASSPSGTVNTEAFF. Written as DNA, the CDR3 is TGTGCCAGCTCTCCCTCCGGGACGGTAAACACTGAAGCTTTCTTT.

This clonotype was found many times. The chain combines TRBV12-3 or TRBV12-4 with TRBJ2-3; weak D call: TRBD2 (5 bases). The CDR3 is made up of 14 amino acids. V was trimmed by 0 bases and J by 12 bases, leaving 16 bases between them. CDR3 coding DNA: TGTGCCAGCAGTTTAGCCCAAACTAGACCCCGCCAGTATTTT. Protein: CASSLAQTRPRQYF.

This clonotype occurred a few times. V is TRBV14 and J is TRBJ1-1; D gene ambiguous. CDR3 size: 13 residues. V was pared by 0 bases and J by 6 bases, with 8 bases between. CDR1 SGHDN and CDR2 FVKESK come from the germline V gene. The CDR3 nucleotides read TGTGCCAGCAGCCAAGATGGGGTCTCTGAAGCTTTCTTT. Translating it yields CASSQDGVSEAFF.

At least ten counts were recorded for this clonotype. The chain links TRBV29-1 to TRBJ2-3; tentative D call: TRBD2 (5 bases). The CDR3 loop spans 12 amino acids. Germline CDR1 is SQVTM and CDR2 is ANQGSEA. Deletions cut 3 bases from V and 7 bases from J, with 11 bases between. This CDR3 reads CSVDRAEYTQYF. The CDR3 DNA reads as TGCAGCGTTGACCGAGCGGAGTATACGCAGTATTTT.

This clonotype occurred many times. V is TRBV3-1 and J is TRBJ2-1; D is uncertain. CDR3 length: 14 residues. Trimming removed 0 bases from V and 3 bases from J, with 6 bases in between. Germline-derived CDR1 and CDR2 are LGHDT and YNNKEL (reference sequence). This CDR3 is CASSQDRSYNEQFF. In DNA, the CDR3 is TGTGCCAGCAGCCAAGACAGGAGCTACAATGAGCAGTTCTTC.